This T cell receptor beta chain was documented in a study of T cells in Graves' hyperthyroidism and ophthalmopathy (dated by TCRdb to the late 2010s). In the study overall: Peripheral blood was sampled at the time of initial diagnosis, prior to any treatment. TCR Vbeta CDR3 sequencing of 120 to 150 peripheral blood samples (around 45 ophthalmopathy, about 80 hyperthyroidism and some 17 progressor patients) is reported in the paper. TCR V-J signatures able to tell the groups apart were searched for in a discovery cohort of 95 or so patients, of whom 43 had Graves' ophthalmopathy and 57 had stable Graves' hyperthyroidism. The 75 to 100 discovery patients were randomly split 7:3 into training and test sets. The study also compared thyroid tissue and blood T-cell repertoires from roughly six Graves' hyperthyroidism patients. Following sampling, methimazole starting at 30 mg daily was given to hyperthyroidism patients, and high-dose intravenous methylprednisolone was given to ophthalmopathy patients. Prospective prediction of ophthalmopathy was tested in an independent validation cohort consisting of about 19 hyperthyroidism patients and around 16 patients who later progressed to ophthalmopathy.

Overall results and qualifications from the work: During validation, the model predicted progression to ophthalmopathy a median of approximately 7 months ahead of onset, with more than 60% sensitivity and about 75% specificity. Sample size was not statistically predetermined, and blinding of investigators to group allocation was not performed. A model built on a 13 V-J signature distinguished ophthalmopathy from stable hyperthyroidism, reaching over 85% sensitivity and under 84% specificity in cross-validation and 80%/75% in testing. Most expanded thyroid clonotypes (frequency above 0.001) were also detected in blood, suggesting blood repertoires may reflect thyroid immune responses.

The TCR beta CDR3 regions were amplified from the RNA transcripts. The TCR CDR3 was subjected to a first round of RT-PCR using the HTBI primer set and the Qiagen OneStep RT-PCR kit. The libraries were constructed in a second round of multiplex PCR and then size-selected and purified. Paired-end sequencing of the libraries was performed with 100 bp reads on an Illumina HiSeq2000. As for the authors' bioinformatics: SOAPnuke was used to process the raw data, with reads discarded if the reads contained adapters or uncalled bases, had a mean Phred below 15, or lacked an exact constant-primer or identifier match. High-quality paired reads were merged using COPE v1.2.5, and each unique nucleotide sequence was defined as a clonotype. MiTCR v1.1 was used to align the clonotypes against IMGT TRBV, TRBD and TRBJ reference segments. The analysis was restricted to V-J combinations with a frequency above 0.0001, which together covered 99.2% of the repertoires. The TCS score was defined as F50 (clonal expansion) divided by E x V (chaos), with BLOSUM62-based TCRdist calculated between CDR3 peptides within each V-J. Welch's t-statistics and random forest reduced several hundred V-J features to 13, which were used in a naive Bayes classifier (R e1071). TCRdb took the public reads, trimmed them with fastp at Q25, ran MiXCR for clone calling and kept in-frame beta chains. Each CDR3 protein gets just one entry, which takes the most common genes and DNA from the rows behind it. The V and J calls shown here were made by TCRdb, not taken from the authors' results. Counted in this sample were fewer than 700,000 distinct CDR3 sequences; 15% to 20% of them appeared once. The ten largest account for roughly 15% of the sample.

V is shortened by 5 bases, J by 4 bases, and the region joining them spans 25 bases. Reading from cysteine to phenylalanine, the CDR3 counts 18 amino acids. Kept here is only the CDR3 DNA, which spans 54 bases and is read in frame from base 1. Ophthalmopathy patients had moderately to severely active disease, with a Clinical Activity Score of 3 or more, a NOSPECS grade of 4 or more, and a disease duration of less than 3 months. Patients with uncontrolled infections, other autoimmune diseases, pregnancy or lactation were excluded. Diagnoses relied on clinical symptoms, serum thyroxine and TRAb, thyroid ultrasound and orbital computed tomography. PBMCs were isolated from about 10 ml of fresh peripheral blood by Ficoll-Paque density gradient centrifugation. Total RNA was extracted using Trizol reagent, and RNA quality was assessed on an Agilent 2100 Bioanalyzer. This clonotype was seen many times. Its target antigen remains unknown. No base quality information exists; no much larger clone differs at one position.

This chain is built from TRBV12-3 or TRBV12-4 and TRBJ2-3; the D gene cannot be named for sure. This clonotype was obtained from a woman in her late teens or twenties with Graves' ophthalmopathy. The sequenced sample was blood. The nucleotide sequence is given as TGTGCCAGCAGTGACCTCCTCCCTGTGGGTTATTGGGCAGATACGCAGTATTTT. The encoded protein is CASSDLLPVGYWADTQYF.